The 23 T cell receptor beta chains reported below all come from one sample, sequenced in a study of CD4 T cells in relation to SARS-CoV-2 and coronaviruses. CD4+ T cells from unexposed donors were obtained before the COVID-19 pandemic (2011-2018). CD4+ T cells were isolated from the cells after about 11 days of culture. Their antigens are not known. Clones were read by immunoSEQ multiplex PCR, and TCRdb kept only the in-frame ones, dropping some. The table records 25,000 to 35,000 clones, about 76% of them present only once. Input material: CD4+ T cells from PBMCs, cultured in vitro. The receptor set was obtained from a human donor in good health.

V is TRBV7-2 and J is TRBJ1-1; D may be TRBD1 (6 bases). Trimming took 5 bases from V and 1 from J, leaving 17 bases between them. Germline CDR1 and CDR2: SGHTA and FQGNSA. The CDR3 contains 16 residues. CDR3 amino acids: CASSQGEGGGNTEAFF. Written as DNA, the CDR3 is TGTGCCAGCAGCCAGGGCGAGGGGGGCGGGAACACTGAAGCTTTCTTT.

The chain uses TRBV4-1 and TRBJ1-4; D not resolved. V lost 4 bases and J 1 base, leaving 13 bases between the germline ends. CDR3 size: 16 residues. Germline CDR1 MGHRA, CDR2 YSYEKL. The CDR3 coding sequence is TGCGCCAGCAGCCGGGTCCTTGGAGGAACTAATGAAAAACTGTTTTTT. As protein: CASSRVLGGTNEKLFF.

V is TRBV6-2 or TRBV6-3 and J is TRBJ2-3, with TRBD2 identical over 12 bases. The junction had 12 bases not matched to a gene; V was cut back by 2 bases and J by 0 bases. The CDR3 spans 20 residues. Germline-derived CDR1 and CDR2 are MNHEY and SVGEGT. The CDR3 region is CASSYRQTSGGVPSTDTQYF. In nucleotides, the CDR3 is TGTGCCAGCAGTTACCGCCAGACTAGCGGGGGAGTTCCTAGCACAGATACGCAGTATTTT.

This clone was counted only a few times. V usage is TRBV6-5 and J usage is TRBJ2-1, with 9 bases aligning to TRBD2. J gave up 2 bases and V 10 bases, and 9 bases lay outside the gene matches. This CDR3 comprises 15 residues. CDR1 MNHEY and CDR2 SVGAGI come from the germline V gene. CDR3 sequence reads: CANGASGAAYNEQFF. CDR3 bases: TGTGCCAACGGGGCTAGCGGGGCGGCCTACAATGAGCAGTTCTTC.

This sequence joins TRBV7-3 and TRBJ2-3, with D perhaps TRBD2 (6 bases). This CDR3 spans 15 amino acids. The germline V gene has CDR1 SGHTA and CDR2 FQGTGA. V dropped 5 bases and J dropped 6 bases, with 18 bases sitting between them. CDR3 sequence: CASSPGTRRGDTQYF. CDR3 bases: TGTGCCAGCAGCCCCGGGACCCGACGGGGGGATACGCAGTATTTT.

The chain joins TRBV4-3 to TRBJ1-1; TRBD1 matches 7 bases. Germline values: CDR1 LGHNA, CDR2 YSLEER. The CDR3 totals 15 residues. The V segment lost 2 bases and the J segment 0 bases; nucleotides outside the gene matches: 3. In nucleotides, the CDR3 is TGCGCCAGCAGCCAACAACAGGGGATGAACACTGAAGCTTTCTTT. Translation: CASSQQQGMNTEAFF.

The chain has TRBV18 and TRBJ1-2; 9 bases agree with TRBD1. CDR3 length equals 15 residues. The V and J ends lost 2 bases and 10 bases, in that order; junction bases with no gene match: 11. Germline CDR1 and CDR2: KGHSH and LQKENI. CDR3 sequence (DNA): TGTGCCAGCTCACCAAGTATGGGACAGGGAGACCTCTACACCTTC. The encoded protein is CASSPSMGQGDLYTF.

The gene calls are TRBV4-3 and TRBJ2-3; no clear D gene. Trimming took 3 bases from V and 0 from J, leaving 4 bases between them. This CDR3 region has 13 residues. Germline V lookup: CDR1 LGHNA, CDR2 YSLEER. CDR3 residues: CASSHPSTDTQYF. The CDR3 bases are TGCGCCAGCAGCCACCCTAGCACAGATACGCAGTATTTT.

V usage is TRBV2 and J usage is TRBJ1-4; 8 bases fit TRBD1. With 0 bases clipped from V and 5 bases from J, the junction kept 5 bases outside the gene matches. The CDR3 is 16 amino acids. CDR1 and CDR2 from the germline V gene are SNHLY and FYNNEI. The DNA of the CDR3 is TGTGCCAGCAGTGAAGCTCAGGGGGCGAGGAATGAAAAACTGTTTTTT. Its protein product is CASSEAQGARNEKLFF.

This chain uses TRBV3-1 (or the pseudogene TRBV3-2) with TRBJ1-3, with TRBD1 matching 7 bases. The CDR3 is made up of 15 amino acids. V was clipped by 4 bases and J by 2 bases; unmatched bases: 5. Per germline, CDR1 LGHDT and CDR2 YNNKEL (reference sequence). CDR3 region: CASSPRGTAGNTIYF. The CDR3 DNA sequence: TGTGCCAGCAGCCCTCGGGGGACAGCTGGAAACACCATATATTTT.

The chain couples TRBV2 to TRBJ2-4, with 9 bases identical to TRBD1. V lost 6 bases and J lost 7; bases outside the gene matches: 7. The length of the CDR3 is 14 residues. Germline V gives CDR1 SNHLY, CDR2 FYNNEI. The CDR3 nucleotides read TGTGCCAGCAGGCAGGCCGGACAGGGGAACATTCAGTACTTC. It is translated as CASRQAGQGNIQYF.

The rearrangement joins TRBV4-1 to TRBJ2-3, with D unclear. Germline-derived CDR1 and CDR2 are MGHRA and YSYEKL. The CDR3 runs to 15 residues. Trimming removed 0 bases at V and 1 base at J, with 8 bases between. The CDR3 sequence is CASSQEVSRTDTQYF. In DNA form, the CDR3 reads TGCGCCAGCAGCCAAGAAGTGTCGCGCACAGATACGCAGTATTTT.

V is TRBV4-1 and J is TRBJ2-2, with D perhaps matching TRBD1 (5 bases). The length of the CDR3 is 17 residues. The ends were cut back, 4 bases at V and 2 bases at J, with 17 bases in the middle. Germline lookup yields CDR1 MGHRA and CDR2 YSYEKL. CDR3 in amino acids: CASSPRTHRINTGELFF. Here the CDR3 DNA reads TGCGCCAGCAGCCCGAGGACACACAGGATTAACACCGGGGAGCTGTTTTTT.

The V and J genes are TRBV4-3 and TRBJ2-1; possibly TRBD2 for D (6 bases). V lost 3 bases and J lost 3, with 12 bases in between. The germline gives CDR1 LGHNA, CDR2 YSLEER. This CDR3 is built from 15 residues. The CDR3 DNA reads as TGCGCCAGCAGCCATCGCCTAGCGATCTACAATGAGCAGTTCTTC. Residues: CASSHRLAIYNEQFF.

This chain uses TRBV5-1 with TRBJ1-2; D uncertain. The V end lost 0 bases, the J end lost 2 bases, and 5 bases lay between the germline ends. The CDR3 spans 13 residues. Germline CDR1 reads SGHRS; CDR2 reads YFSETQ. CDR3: CASSLEVNYGYTF. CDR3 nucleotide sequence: TGCGCCAGCAGCTTGGAGGTGAACTATGGCTACACCTTC.

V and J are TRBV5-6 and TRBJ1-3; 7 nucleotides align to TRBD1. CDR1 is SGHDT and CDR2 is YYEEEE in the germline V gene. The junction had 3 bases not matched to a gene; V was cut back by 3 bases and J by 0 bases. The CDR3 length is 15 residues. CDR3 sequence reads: CASSSGQFSGNTIYF. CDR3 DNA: TGTGCCAGCAGCTCGGGACAGTTCTCTGGAAACACCATATATTTT.

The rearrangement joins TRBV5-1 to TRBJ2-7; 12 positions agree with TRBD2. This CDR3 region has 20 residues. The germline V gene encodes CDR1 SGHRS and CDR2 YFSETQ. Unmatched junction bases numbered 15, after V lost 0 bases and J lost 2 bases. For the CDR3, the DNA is TGCGCCAGCAGCTTGGGGGTTACAGGACTAGCGGGATTGCTGGCCTACGAGCAGTACTTC. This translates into CASSLGVTGLAGLLAYEQYF.

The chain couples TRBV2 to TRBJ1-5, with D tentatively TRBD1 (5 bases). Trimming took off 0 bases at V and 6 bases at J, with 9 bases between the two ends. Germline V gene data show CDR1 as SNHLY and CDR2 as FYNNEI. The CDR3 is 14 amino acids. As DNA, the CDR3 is TGTGCCAGCAGTGAAGCCGCAGGGCCTCAGCCCCAGCATTTT. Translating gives CASSEAAGPQPQHF.

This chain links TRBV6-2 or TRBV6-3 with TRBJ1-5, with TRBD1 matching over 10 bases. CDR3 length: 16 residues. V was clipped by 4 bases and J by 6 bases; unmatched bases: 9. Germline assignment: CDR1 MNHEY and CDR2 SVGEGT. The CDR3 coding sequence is TGTGCCAGCAGTTCCCAGGAGACAGGGGGCGGTCAGCCCCAGCATTTT. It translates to CASSSQETGGGQPQHF.

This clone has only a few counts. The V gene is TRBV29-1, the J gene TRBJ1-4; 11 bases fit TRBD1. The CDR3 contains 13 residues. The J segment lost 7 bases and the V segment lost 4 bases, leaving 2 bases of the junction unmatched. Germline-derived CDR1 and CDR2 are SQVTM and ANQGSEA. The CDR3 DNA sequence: TGCAGCGTTGTCGGGACAGGGGGTGAAAAACTGTTTTTT. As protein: CSVVGTGGEKLFF.

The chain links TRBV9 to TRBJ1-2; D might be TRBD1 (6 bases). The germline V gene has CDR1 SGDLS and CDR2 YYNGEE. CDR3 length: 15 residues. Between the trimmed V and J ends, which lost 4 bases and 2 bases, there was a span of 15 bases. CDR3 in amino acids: CASSPRGGSNYGYTF. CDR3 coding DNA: TGTGCCAGCAGCCCTCGGGGGGGCAGCAACTATGGCTACACCTTC.

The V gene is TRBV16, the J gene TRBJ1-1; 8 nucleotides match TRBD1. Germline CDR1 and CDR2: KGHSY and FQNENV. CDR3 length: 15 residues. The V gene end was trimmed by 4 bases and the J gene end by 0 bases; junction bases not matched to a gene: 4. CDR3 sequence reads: CASSRRGRMNTEAFF. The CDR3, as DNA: TGTGCCAGCAGCCGCAGGGGGCGGATGAACACTGAAGCTTTCTTT.

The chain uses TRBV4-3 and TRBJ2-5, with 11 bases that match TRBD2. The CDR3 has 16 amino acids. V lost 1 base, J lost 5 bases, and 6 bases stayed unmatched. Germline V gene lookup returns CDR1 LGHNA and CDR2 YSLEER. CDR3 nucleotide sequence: TGCGCCAGCAGCCAAGGTCTAGCGGGGGGATTGGAGACCCAGTACTTC. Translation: CASSQGLAGGLETQYF.